The TCR beta chain described here comes from a study of PD-1 blockade in mismatch repair-deficient tumors. As for the study in general: Enrolled about 2013-2017, patients had progressing, pretreated mismatch repair-deficient cancers of about a dozen types. Overall study results and limits: Rapid post-treatment expansion, then contraction, generally preceding radiologic response, marked tumor-resident clones.

This CDR3 has 14 residues. Germline V gene lookup returns CDR1 LNHDA and CDR2 SQIVND (reference sequence). The ends lost 5 bases at V and 7 bases at J; junction bases unmatched: 8. Sequencing used immunoSEQ multiplex PCR; TCRdb keeps in-frame clones, though not all of them. The table shows approximately 79,000 clones, with approximately 81% occurring only once. This clone was counted once. The antigen is undetermined. All patients were mismatch repair deficient, assessed by either PCR or immunohistochemistry. A few pembrolizumab responders had their TCRs sequenced. The origin of this receptor is an adult with mismatch repair-deficient cancer. The sample consisted of peripheral blood, taken 44 weeks after starting pembrolizumab. The V and J genes are TRBV19 and TRBJ1-5; 7 positions match TRBD1. The CDR3 loop reads CASSEQGMGQPQHF. CDR3 nucleotide sequence: TGTGCCAGTAGTGAACAGGGGATGGGCCAGCCCCAGCATTTT.